The clone carrying this T cell receptor (beta chain) has more than one count but fewer than ten. Antigen unknown. Here immunoSEQ multiplex PCR was the method, and the copy in TCRdb shows in-frame clones only, minus some. This table has 150,000 or so clones, 91% appearing once. V gave up 2 bases and J gave up 8 bases, with 10 bases separating them. The CDR3 spans 13 residues. Germline V gene data show CDR1 as SGHTA and CDR2 as FQGTGA. The record originates from a study of T cell responses to AZD1222 COVID-19 vaccine. Study-wide points: The donor group comprised mostly white British people and more females; the analysis possibly underestimated clonal diversity. Vaccination with two AZD1222 doses was followed by a rise in Spike-specific TCR breadth and depth. Unmutated variant regions are reportedly the target of nearly half of TCRs that are spike-specific. It was only six AZD1222 recipients who were seropositive at baseline.

This sequence joins TRBV7-3 and TRBJ2-1; no firm D call. The source material was peripheral blood, sampled on day 0 of AZD1222 vaccination. This TCR was recovered from an adult in good health. CDR3 protein: CASSLVLADEQFF. CDR3 coding DNA: TGTGCCAGCAGCTTAGTTCTTGCGGATGAGCAGTTCTTC.